The TCR beta chain described here comes from a study of human T cells and chemical hapten exposure. Time point indicated: patch test 1, 2 weeks after DPC sensitization. Stated treatment: therapeutic diphenylcyclopropenone sensitization with weekly scalp DPC. TCRdb called the RACE reads again in MiXCR, with one record for every CDR3 protein. Here the sample spans tens of thousands of distinct CDR3 sequences, roughly 7.2% being singletons. The sample consisted of whole blood, taken in connection with sensitization to the hapten diphenylcyclopropenone (DPC). The TCR comes from a woman aged 30 to 39 with alopecia areata. Some clones in this sample may be carry-over from other donors' samples.

In DNA, the CDR3 is TGTGCCAGCAGCGCAGTGCTGGGCACAGATACGCAGTATTTT. This codes for CASSAVLGTDTQYF. V and J are TRBV6-2 or TRBV6-3 and TRBJ2-3; D uncertain. The CDR3 length is 14 residues. Per the germline V gene, CDR1 is MNHEY and CDR2 is SVGEGT. Deletions cut 6 bases from V and 1 base from J, with 11 bases between.